Sequencing of this T cell receptor (beta chain) was carried out in a study of T cell responses to AZD1222 COVID-19 vaccine. The table came from immunoSEQ multiplex PCR; TCRdb's copy has only in-frame clones and leaves some out. Of about 100,000 clones in the sample, around 87% were seen once. Germline-derived CDR1 and CDR2 are SGHNT and YYREEE (reference sequence). The CDR3 loop spans 13 amino acids. V lost 2 bases, J lost 2 bases, and 8 bases lay in between. Whole-study findings and limits: Across the whole spike, CD4 TCRs peaked at regions 160-218 and 743-854.

As concerns this clone: Its target is unknown.

The starting material was peripheral blood, obtained on day 0 of MenACWY control vaccination. This TCR was recovered from an adult in good health. The chain has TRBV5-4 and TRBJ2-7, with a tentative D call TRBD1 (5 bases). The CDR3 here is CASSFQGTYEQYF. CDR3 in DNA: TGTGCCAGCAGCTTTCAGGGCACCTACGAGCAGTACTTC.